These 22 T cell receptor beta chains came from one sample sequenced in a study of T cells in Graves' hyperthyroidism and ophthalmopathy. Amplification yielded TCR beta CDR3 regions, with RNA transcripts as the source. HTBI primers were employed in a first-round RT-PCR of the TCR CDR3. From the multiplex PCR reads, TCRdb called clonotypes with MiXCR, one entry per CDR3 protein. The sample holds some 800,000 distinct CDR3 sequences, over 35% seen once. The sequenced sample was blood. These receptors originate from a man aged 18 to 30 with Graves' hyperthyroidism.

This clonotype was seen ten or more times. The chain links TRBV7-2 to TRBJ2-7; TRBD2 matches 12 bases. The CDR3 sequence is 14 residues long. With V trimmed by 3 bases and J by 5 bases, 2 bases remained unmatched. Germline V lookup: CDR1 SGHTA, CDR2 FQGNSA. This CDR3 reads CASSLTSGSHEQYF. As DNA, the CDR3 is TGTGCCAGCAGCTTGACTAGCGGGAGCCACGAGCAGTACTTC.

In this sample, this clonotype turned up many times. The chain combines TRBV15 with TRBJ1-5; tentatively, D is TRBD1 (5 bases). This CDR3 has 16 amino acids. The V gene lost 0 bases and the J gene lost 8 bases, with 17 bases spanning the gap. Germline V gene data show CDR1 as LNHNV and CDR2 as YYDKDF (reference sequence). CDR3 loop: CATSRDGDSQLEPQHF. The CDR3 DNA follows: TGTGCCACCAGCAGAGATGGAGACAGTCAATTGGAGCCCCAGCATTTT.

This clonotype showed up many times. This chain uses TRBV10-3 with TRBJ2-7, with TRBD1 matching 10 bases. Germline CDR1 ENHRY, CDR2 SYGVKD. The V gene end was trimmed by 3 bases and the J gene end by 2 bases; junction bases not matched to a gene: 10. This CDR3 is 17 amino acids long. The CDR3 DNA is TGTGCCATCAGTGATTCGGCGGGACAGGGGAACCCCTACGAGCAGTACTTC. Translation gives CAISDSAGQGNPYEQYF.

As regards this clonotype: This may arise from a read error, as a much more abundant clone is one base away. This chain connects TRBV10-3 to TRBJ1-1, with D maybe TRBD1 (5 bases). Trimming pared 10 bases from V and 11 bases from J, leaving 17 bases between. Germline values: CDR1 ENHRY, CDR2 SYGVKD. This CDR3 has 11 amino acids. Written as DNA, the CDR3 is TGTGCCACCACCATAGGGGTGAATGCTTTCTTT. This codes for CATTIGVNAFF.

This clonotype was detected ten times or more. This chain connects TRBV7-3 to TRBJ1-6; 8 bases map to TRBD1. The V gene's germline CDR1 is SGHTA and CDR2 FQGTGA. This CDR3 is built from 14 residues. Trimming cost V 5 bases and J 9 bases; bases outside gene matches: 6. The CDR3 sequence is CASSKQGVGSPLHF. CDR3 DNA sequence: TGTGCCAGCAGCAAACAGGGGGTAGGTTCACCCCTCCACTTT.

This clonotype was seen ten or more times. The CDR3 sequence: CSATQGVVSAFF. In DNA, the CDR3 is TGCAGTGCCACACAGGGGGTTGTGTCAGCTTTCTTT. V and J are TRBV20-1 and TRBJ1-1; 8 nucleotides line up with TRBD1. CDR3 size: 12 residues. Germline CDR1 DFQATT, CDR2 SNEGSKA (reference sequence). The V gene end was trimmed by 6 bases and the J gene end by 10 bases; junction bases not matched to a gene: 10.

There are many counts of this clonotype. The chain joins TRBV10-2 to TRBJ1-6; possible D gene TRBD1, 5 bases. The germline V and J ends were trimmed by 4 bases and 4 bases, with 11 bases remaining between them. Germline V gives CDR1 WSHSY, CDR2 SAAADI. The CDR3 is made up of 15 amino acids. CDR3 loop: CASSVEGEYNSPLHF. CDR3 nucleotides: TGCGCCAGCAGTGTAGAAGGGGAGTATAATTCACCCCTCCACTTT.

The V gene is TRBV12-3 or TRBV12-4, the J gene TRBJ1-2; possible D gene TRBD1, 6 bases. This CDR3 is built from 13 residues. The V end lost 7 bases, the J end lost 5 bases, and 14 bases lay between the germline ends. DNA for the CDR3: TGTGCCAGCACAGGACAGACCTATTATGGCTACACCTTC. This translates into CASTGQTYYGYTF.

This sequence joins TRBV2 and TRBJ2-3, with D unclear. V lost 2 bases and J lost 6, with 3 bases in between. The germline V gene encodes CDR1 SNHLY and CDR2 FYNNEI. The length of the CDR3 is 11 residues. The CDR3 coding sequence is TGTGCCAGCAGTGAAACCGATACGCAGTATTTT. Its protein is CASSETDTQYF.

The chain has TRBV7-8 and TRBJ1-2, with a weak D call TRBD1 (6 bases). The CDR3 sequence is 12 residues long. V lost 8 bases and J 5 bases, leaving 12 bases between the germline ends. CDR1 and CDR2 from the germline V gene are SGHVS and FQNEAQ. CDR3 amino acids: CASRSDSYGYTF. The DNA of the CDR3 is TGTGCCAGCCGCTCGGACAGTTATGGCTACACCTTC.

There are many counts of this clonotype. The chain links TRBV19 to TRBJ1-1; the D is unclear. CDR1 LNHDA and CDR2 SQIVND come from the germline V gene (reference sequence). Trimming took 10 bases from V and 1 from J, leaving 10 bases between them. This CDR3 region has 12 residues. In nucleotides, the CDR3 is TGTGCCATTATGACCCGGAACACTGAAGCTTTCTTT. It codes for CAIMTRNTEAFF.

The genes are TRBV11-1 and TRBJ2-7; D is ambiguous. Trimming removed 3 bases at V and 5 bases at J, with 11 bases between. CDR1 and CDR2 from the germline V gene are SGHAT and FQDESV (reference sequence). The CDR3 runs 13 residues. CDR3 region: CASSLAFADEQYF. Written as DNA, the CDR3 is TGTGCCAGCAGCTTGGCTTTCGCGGACGAGCAGTACTTC.

This clonotype has just a few counts. V is TRBV19 and J is TRBJ1-5; D is undetermined. The germline gives CDR1 LNHDA, CDR2 SQIVND (reference sequence). Between the trimmed V and J ends, which lost 4 bases and 3 bases, there was a span of 13 bases. This CDR3 is built from 15 residues. The CDR3 bases are TGTGCCAGTAGTACGACATGGGGTCACAATCAGCCCCAGCATTTT. Translating gives CASSTTWGHNQPQHF.

This clonotype has just a few counts. A much larger clone lies one base from this, so it may be a read error. This chain connects TRBV29-1 to TRBJ2-5; TRBD2 is a possible D gene (6 bases). Deletions cut 3 bases from V and 9 bases from J, with 14 bases between. The CDR3 length is 12 residues. Germline lookup yields CDR1 SQVTM and CDR2 ANQGSEA. In nucleotides, the CDR3 is TGCAGCGTTGATGTGGGGCCGGGGGCCCAGTACTTC. Protein: CSVDVGPGAQYF. Based on the CDR3 plus reference TRBV29-1 and TRBJ2-5, the full variable domain is SAVISQKPSRDICQRGTSLTIQCQVDSQVTMMFWYRQQPGQSLTLIATANQGSEATYESGFVIDKFPISRPNLTFSTLTVSNMSPEDSSIYLCSVDVGPGAQYFGPGTRLLVL.

J is TRBJ2-7 and V is TRBV5-1; a possible D gene is TRBD2 (7 bases). V dropped 4 bases and J dropped 4 bases, with 18 bases sitting between them. The germline V gene has CDR1 SGHRS and CDR2 YFSETQ. The length of the CDR3 is 15 residues. The CDR3 region is CASSQDEGEGYEQYF. DNA for the CDR3: TGCGCCAGCAGCCAAGATGAGGGGGAGGGGTACGAGCAGTACTTC.

This clonotype turned up a few times. The rearrangement uses TRBV19 and TRBJ2-3; TRBD2 might be the D (7 bases). Germline CDR1 reads LNHDA; CDR2 reads SQIVND (reference sequence). V lost 4 bases to trimming and J lost 1 base, with 15 bases between them. The CDR3 runs to 16 residues. The DNA of the CDR3 is TGTGCCAGTAGTAGGAGGGGGGGGCTCGGCACAGATACGCAGTATTTT. The encoded protein is CASSRRGGLGTDTQYF.

This rearrangement joins TRBV7-9 to TRBJ1-1; D may be TRBD1 (5 bases). With 0 bases removed from V and 0 bases from J, the gap between germline ends came to 8 bases. The CDR3 spans 15 residues. The V gene's germline CDR1 is SEHNR and CDR2 FQNEAQ (reference sequence). The chain's CDR3 is CASSLANRMNTEAFF. The CDR3 DNA follows: TGTGCCAGCAGCTTAGCGAACAGGATGAACACTGAAGCTTTCTTT.

Details on this clonotype: This may stem from a read error, because a much larger clone lies one nucleotide away. V is TRBV20-1 and J is TRBJ1-4; D ambiguous. Germline values: CDR1 DFQATT, CDR2 SNEGSKA (reference sequence). The V and J ends lost 5 bases and 7 bases respectively, with 11 bases between them. This CDR3 contains 12 residues. The CDR3, as DNA: TGCAGTGCTTGGGCAGAAGGTGAAAAACTGTTTTTT. Translation: CSAWAEGEKLFF.

This clonotype has a handful of counts. This rearrangement joins TRBV2 to TRBJ2-7, with D perhaps TRBD1 or TRBD2 (5 bases each). The ends were cut back, 4 bases at V and 1 base at J, with 17 bases in the middle. Looked up from germline, CDR1 is SNHLY and CDR2 is FYNNEI. The CDR3 is made up of 16 amino acids. DNA of the CDR3: TGTGCCAGCAGTGGTCAGGGAGTAATCGCATCCTACGAGCAGTACTTC. This sequence encodes CASSGQGVIASYEQYF.

This CDR3 is CSPRGGKSGANVLTF. The DNA of the CDR3 is TGCAGCCCGCGAGGGGGGAAATCTGGGGCCAACGTCCTGACTTTC. The V call is TRBV29-1, the J call TRBJ2-6; D assignment may be TRBD1 or TRBD2 (6 bases each). Trimming pared 8 bases from V and 1 base from J, leaving 15 bases between. This CDR3 has 15 residues. In germline, CDR1 is SQVTM, CDR2 ANQGSEA.

This clonotype was seen repeatedly, ten times or more. The rearrangement joins TRBV6-1 to TRBJ1-2; tentative D call: TRBD1 (6 bases). Germline CDR1 MNHNS, CDR2 SASEGT. The V gene lost 8 bases and the J gene lost 8 bases, with 9 bases spanning the gap. The CDR3 runs 10 residues. This chain's CDR3 is CASYQGGYTF. The CDR3 DNA reads TGTGCCAGCTATCAGGGGGGCTACACCTTC.

This clonotype was seen a handful of times. The rearrangement uses TRBV12-3 or TRBV12-4 and TRBJ2-5; the D gene could be TRBD1 or TRBD2 (5 bases each). Trimming took off 6 bases at V and 4 bases at J, with 15 bases between the two ends. This CDR3 region has 14 residues. Here the CDR3 reads CASSRDEPPETQYF. The CDR3 nucleotides read TGTGCCAGCAGCCGGGACGAGCCCCCAGAGACCCAGTACTTC.